Following are 31 T cell receptor beta chains from one sample sequenced in a study of T-cell memory formation after mild COVID-19 (dated by TCRdb to 2020 to 2022). Library preparation employed 5' RACE. TCRdb shows the sequencer as Illumina NovaSeq 6000. The raw public reads went through TCRdb reprocessing: fastp at Q25, MiXCR clone calling, in-frame beta chains kept. For every CDR3 protein sequence, its rows merge into one entry that carries the most common genes and DNA. Present in this sample are nearly 250,000 distinct CDR3 sequences, 15% of which were seen just once. Clones ranked in the top ten supply 2% to 2.5% of the sample. The specimen sequenced was PBMCs or a T cell subset sorted from them (not recorded which). The receptors stem from an adult woman who had mild COVID-19 (a few samples of this study predate the infection). The sample titles of this study are shuffled in the database, so cell type and time point are left out; the donor was told from shared clones.

J is TRBJ1-3 and V is TRBV5-6; TRBD1 agrees at 7 bases. The junction had 7 bases not matched to a gene; V was cut back by 4 bases and J by 3 bases. The CDR3 has 15 residues. CDR1 is SGHDT and CDR2 is YYEEEE in the germline V gene. The CDR3, as DNA: TGTGCCAGCAGCAGGACAGGTTTGAATGGAAACACCATATATTTT. It yields the protein CASSRTGLNGNTIYF.

The rearrangement links TRBV3-1 to TRBJ1-3, with 8 bases matching TRBD1. V dropped 4 bases and J dropped 4; count of bases not matched to a gene: 18. Germline loops: CDR1 LGHDT, CDR2 YNNKEL (reference sequence). This CDR3 contains 19 residues. CDR3 sequence: CASSPGQGHSGGGGNTIYF. CDR3 bases: TGTGCCAGCAGCCCCGGACAGGGACACTCCGGCGGAGGAGGAAACACCATATATTTT.

This clonotype was found many times. The chain employs TRBV20-1 and TRBJ1-1; the D is unclear. Trimming pared 3 bases from V and 3 bases from J, leaving 8 bases between. The CDR3 covers 12 residues. The germline V gene encodes CDR1 DFQATT and CDR2 SNEGSKA (reference sequence). The CDR3 nucleotides are TGCAGTGCTAGGGTTCGCGACACTGAAGCTTTCTTT. Translated: CSARVRDTEAFF.

This clonotype was observed a handful of times. Written as DNA, the CDR3 is TGTGCCAGCAGCCACGGACAGGGCGGGCGGACAGATACGCAGTATTTT. Translating it yields CASSHGQGGRTDTQYF. The J gene is TRBJ2-3, the V gene TRBV6-5; 8 positions agree with TRBD1. Germline trimming cut 6 bases from V and 3 bases from J; bases unmatched to any gene: 11. CDR1 and CDR2 (germline): MNHEY, SVGAGI. The CDR3 is 16 residues long.

This clonotype was recorded at least ten times. The chain couples TRBV12-3 or TRBV12-4 to TRBJ2-6, with D possibly TRBD2 on 5 matching bases. V was trimmed by 6 bases and J by 2 bases, leaving 8 bases between them. CDR3 length: 14 residues. The CDR3 DNA sequence: TGTGCCAGCAGAACCGGGACTGGGGCCAACGTCCTGACTTTC. Encoded protein: CASRTGTGANVLTF.

The V and J genes are TRBV6-5 and TRBJ2-1; 7 bases match TRBD2. The CDR3 sequence is 12 residues long. V lost 5 bases, J lost 14 bases, and 9 bases stayed unmatched. Germline V gives CDR1 MNHEY, CDR2 SVGAGI. The CDR3 protein is CASSPPEGGKFF. The DNA for the CDR3 is TGTGCCAGCAGTCCACCGGAGGGAGGGAAGTTCTTC.

The chain employs TRBV5-1 and TRBJ1-1; a weak D match, TRBD1 (6 bases). From germline, CDR1 is SGHRS and CDR2 YFSETQ. This CDR3 is built from 14 residues. Between the trimmed V and J ends, which lost 0 bases and 7 bases, there was a span of 13 bases. CDR3 coding DNA: TGCGCCAGCAGCTTGGTCGCGGGGGCTGTTGAAGCTTTCTTT. Its protein is CASSLVAGAVEAFF. Together with reference TRBV5-1 and TRBJ1-1, the CDR3 gives the full variable domain: KAGVTQTPRYLIKTRGQQVTLSCSPISGHRSVSWYQQTPGQGLQFLFEYFSETQRNKGNFPGRFSGRQFSNSRSEMNVSTLELGDSALYLCASSLVAGAVEAFFGQGTRLTVV.

This clonotype has just a few counts. The genes are TRBV5-1 and TRBJ1-1, with D unresolved. V was pared by 4 bases and J by 5 bases, with 18 bases between. Germline CDR1 and CDR2: SGHRS and YFSETQ. The CDR3 spans 15 residues. The CDR3: CASSPSGPRSTEAFF. The CDR3 nucleotides are TGCGCCAGCAGCCCCAGTGGCCCGCGGAGTACTGAAGCTTTCTTT.

This clonotype was picked up a small number of times. The chain joins TRBV19 to TRBJ2-5; weak D call: TRBD1 (5 bases). Germline CDR1 is LNHDA and CDR2 is SQIVND (reference sequence). CDR3 size: 15 residues. Trimming took 0 bases from V and 7 from J, leaving 15 bases between them. Here the CDR3 reads CASSIEGVAYATQYF. Here the CDR3 DNA reads TGTGCCAGTAGTATAGAAGGGGTCGCATATGCGACCCAGTACTTC. The full variable domain, completed using reference TRBV19 and TRBJ2-5, is DGGITQSPKYLFRKEGQNVTLSCEQNLNHDAMYWYRQDPGQGLRLIYYSQIVNDFQKGDIAEGYSVSREKKESFPLTVTSAQKNPTAFYLCASSIEGVAYATQYFGPGTRLLVL.

This clonotype was detected many times. The V gene is TRBV12-3 or TRBV12-4, the J gene TRBJ1-2; 7 bases map to TRBD1. The junction had 5 bases not matched to a gene; V was cut back by 3 bases and J by 7 bases. The CDR3 has 13 amino acids. CDR3 loop: CASSLEGGAGYTF. CDR3 DNA: TGTGCCAGCAGTTTGGAAGGGGGCGCTGGCTACACCTTC.

V usage is TRBV7-2 and J usage is TRBJ2-7, with 11 nucleotides matching TRBD2. The germline CDR1 and CDR2 sequences are SGHTA and FQGNSA. This CDR3 region has 15 residues. V dropped 1 base and J dropped 3; count of bases not matched to a gene: 2. CDR3 DNA sequence: TGTGCCAGCAGCTTAGATCTAGCGGGAGGCTACGAGCAGTACTTC. Translating it yields CASSLDLAGGYEQYF.

This clonotype has only a few counts. The chain is built from TRBV5-1 and TRBJ1-1, with D hard to call. Germline CDR1 and CDR2: SGHRS and YFSETQ. V was clipped by 0 bases and J by 4 bases, with 10 bases between them. The CDR3 is 14 residues long. The CDR3 coding sequence is TGCGCCAGCAGCTTGGGAGGTGGAGGCACTGAAGCTTTCTTT. Amino acids: CASSLGGGGTEAFF. The full variable domain, in which reference TRBV5-1 and TRBJ1-1 provide the parts outside the CDR3, is KAGVTQTPRYLIKTRGQQVTLSCSPISGHRSVSWYQQTPGQGLQFLFEYFSETQRNKGNFPGRFSGRQFSNSRSEMNVSTLELGDSALYLCASSLGGGGTEAFFGQGTRLTVV.

The genes are TRBV30 and TRBJ2-1; 15 bases are a match to TRBD2. With V trimmed by 2 bases and J by 8 bases, 7 bases remained unmatched. The CDR3 is 16 residues long. Germline CDR1 reads GTSNPN; CDR2 reads SVGIG (reference sequence). The CDR3 DNA reads TGTGCCTGGAGTCGTGGACTAGCGGGGGGGCCGGATGAGCAGTTCTTC. It specifies CAWSRGLAGGPDEQFF.

This clonotype turned up a few times. V is TRBV24-1 and J is TRBJ2-1; a weak D match, TRBD1 (5 bases). The germline CDR1 and CDR2 sequences are KGHDR and SFDVKD. The CDR3 has 15 residues. V lost 4 bases and J 7 bases, leaving 16 bases between the germline ends. The CDR3 DNA reads as TGTGCCACCAGTGACCCCCTCGGACAAATTAATGAGCAGTTCTTC. It yields the protein CATSDPLGQINEQFF.

There are a few counts of this clonotype. V is TRBV20-1 and J is TRBJ2-7, with unresolved D. This CDR3 spans 11 amino acids. The V end lost 1 base, the J end lost 6 bases, and 7 bases lay between the germline ends. Germline lookup yields CDR1 DFQATT and CDR2 SNEGSKA (reference sequence). The CDR3 coding sequence is TGCAGTGCTAGAGCGACGATCGAGCAGTACTTC. It yields the protein CSARATIEQYF.

The rearrangement links TRBV10-3 to TRBJ2-3, with TRBD1 matching over 7 bases. The V gene end was trimmed by 3 bases and the J gene end by 8 bases; junction bases not matched to a gene: 14. This CDR3 is built from 16 residues. The germline gives CDR1 ENHRY, CDR2 SYGVKD. The CDR3 region has the DNA TGTGCCATCAGTGATAAGGGGGCGCCCACATTTGGTACGCAGTATTTT. Protein: CAISDKGAPTFGTQYF.

This chain links TRBV5-1 with TRBJ2-1, with 7 bases fitting TRBD2. Germline CDR1 SGHRS, CDR2 YFSETQ. The CDR3 loop spans 16 amino acids. The V gene end was trimmed by 0 bases and the J gene end by 3 bases; junction bases not matched to a gene: 6. CDR3 bases: TGCGCCAGCAGCTTGGCCGGTCTAGCGGACTACAATGAGCAGTTCTTC. Translation gives CASSLAGLADYNEQFF.

The sample holds many counts of this clonotype. The chain is built from TRBV12-3 or TRBV12-4 and TRBJ2-1; 8 bases align to TRBD2. The V gene end was trimmed by 5 bases and the J gene end by 4 bases; junction bases not matched to a gene: 4. This CDR3 is 14 amino acids long. CDR3 residues: CASSLRGGYNEQFF. Here the CDR3 DNA reads TGTGCCAGCAGTCTACGGGGGGGGTACAATGAGCAGTTCTTC.

This clonotype was observed a handful of times. The chain recombines TRBV20-1 with TRBJ2-1; tentative D call: TRBD2 (5 bases). The CDR3 consists of 16 residues. Germline loops: CDR1 DFQATT, CDR2 SNEGSKA (reference sequence). Deletions cut 6 bases from V and 4 bases from J, with 22 bases between. CDR3 DNA: TGCAGTGCCCCGTCGGCGGCCGGAGGCTCTTACAATGAGCAGTTCTTC. Protein: CSAPSAAGGSYNEQFF.

This chain joins TRBV12-3 or TRBV12-4 and TRBJ2-7; D perhaps matches TRBD1 (8 bases). The CDR3 has 15 amino acids. V shed 5 bases and J shed 2 bases, with 16 bases lying between them. The CDR3 here is CASSPRGDRPYEQYF. CDR3 bases: TGTGCCAGCAGTCCTCGGGGGGACAGGCCCTACGAGCAGTACTTC.

This clonotype was counted between two and nine times. The chain joins TRBV6-1 to TRBJ2-7, with a weak D call TRBD2 (5 bases). Trimming removed 6 bases at V and 2 bases at J, with 8 bases between. Per the germline V gene, CDR1 is MNHNS and CDR2 is SASEGT. The CDR3 sequence is 12 residues long. CDR3 sequence: CASSGETYEQYF. CDR3 sequence (DNA): TGTGCCAGCAGCGGGGAGACCTACGAGCAGTACTTC.

In its sample, this clonotype was seen many times. V and J are TRBV5-1 and TRBJ2-7; tentative D call: TRBD2 (6 bases). Germline CDR1 SGHRS, CDR2 YFSETQ. Trimming removed 4 bases from V and 5 bases from J, with 10 bases in between. The CDR3 is 12 residues long. The chain's CDR3 is CASSPPGDEQYF. In DNA form, the CDR3 reads TGCGCCAGCAGCCCCCCGGGGGACGAGCAGTACTTC.

This clonotype came up a few times. The chain recombines TRBV3-1 with TRBJ1-2; the D is unclear. Looked up from germline, CDR1 is LGHDT and CDR2 is YNNKEL (reference sequence). V lost 0 bases and J lost 1, with 9 bases in between. The CDR3 has 15 residues. The CDR3 sequence: CASSQDGYFNYGYTF. DNA for the CDR3: TGTGCCAGCAGCCAAGACGGGTACTTTAACTATGGCTACACCTTC.

Only a few counts were recorded for this clonotype. The J gene is TRBJ1-1, the V gene TRBV6-6, with 9 positions matching TRBD1. The CDR3 extends over 15 amino acids. V lost 8 bases and J lost 4; bases outside the gene matches: 11. Looked up from germline, CDR1 is MNHNY and CDR2 is SVGAGI (reference sequence). Here the CDR3 reads CASRWGGQGSTEAFF. The CDR3 nucleotides read TGTGCCAGCCGATGGGGGGGACAGGGTAGCACTGAAGCTTTCTTT.

This sequence joins TRBV12-3 or TRBV12-4 and TRBJ2-2; tentative D call: TRBD1 (6 bases). The V end was cut by 5 bases, the J end by 3 bases, with 10 bases between. This CDR3 spans 14 amino acids. CDR3 loop: CASSPTGDTGELFF. CDR3 sequence (DNA): TGTGCCAGCAGTCCGACAGGAGACACCGGGGAGCTGTTTTTT.

In its sample, this clonotype was seen a few times. The genes are TRBV5-1 and TRBJ2-7; TRBD1 aligns across 7 bases. This CDR3 has 13 residues. Trimming at V came to 2 bases and at J to 6 bases, leaving 5 bases not matched to a gene. The germline V gene has CDR1 SGHRS and CDR2 YFSETQ. CDR3 bases: TGCGCCAGCAGCTTTGGACAGGCCCCCGAGCAGTACTTC. Protein product: CASSFGQAPEQYF.

This chain links TRBV4-1 with TRBJ1-2, with a possible D match to TRBD1 (5 bases). Trimming removed 3 bases at V and 4 bases at J, with 15 bases between. CDR3 size: 15 residues. The V gene's germline CDR1 is MGHRA and CDR2 YSYEKL. The CDR3 protein is CASSQSGDGFYGYTF. In nucleotides, the CDR3 is TGCGCCAGCAGCCAGAGTGGGGACGGATTCTATGGCTACACCTTC.

There are a few counts of this clonotype. V usage is TRBV7-3 and J usage is TRBJ2-3, with D perhaps given as TRBD1 or TRBD2 (5 bases each). V was pared by 5 bases and J by 9 bases, with 18 bases between. CDR1 is SGHTA and CDR2 is FQGTGA in the germline V gene. CDR3 length: 14 amino acids. Here the CDR3 reads CASSPGPPPGTQYF. The CDR3 DNA follows: TGTGCCAGCAGCCCGGGACCCCCGCCGGGAACGCAGTATTTT. The whole variable domain, remainder taken from reference TRBV7-3 and TRBJ2-3, is GAGVSQTPSNKVTEKGKYVELRCDPISGHTALYWYRQSLGQGPEFLIYFQGTGAADDSGLPNDRFFAVRPEGSVSTLKIQRTERGDSAVYLCASSPGPPPGTQYFGPGTRLTVL.

This clonotype was counted once. CDR3 protein: CAWTRRGATDTQYF. The CDR3 nucleotides read TGTGCCTGGACCCGTCGGGGGGCTACAGATACGCAGTATTTT. The chain carries TRBV30 and TRBJ2-3; the D gene is possibly TRBD2 (7 bases). Per germline, CDR1 GTSNPN and CDR2 SVGIG (reference sequence). Trimming pared 4 bases from V and 3 bases from J, leaving 14 bases between. This CDR3 is 14 amino acids long.

This clonotype was found many times. The V and J genes are TRBV9 and TRBJ1-2; no definite D call. V was pared by 3 bases and J by 3 bases, with 15 bases between. The germline V gene encodes CDR1 SGDLS and CDR2 YYNGEE. The CDR3 covers 15 residues. DNA of the CDR3: TGTGCCAGCAGCGCCCTCCTTGGAGACGACTATGGCTACACCTTC. Protein product: CASSALLGDDYGYTF.

The chain employs TRBV19 and TRBJ2-6; D gene uncertain. V was trimmed by 6 bases and J by 0 bases, leaving 6 bases between them. The CDR3 covers 14 residues. Germline CDR1 reads LNHDA; CDR2 reads SQIVND (reference sequence). The CDR3 region is CASSQISGANVLTF. The CDR3 DNA is TGTGCCAGTAGCCAGATCTCTGGGGCCAACGTCCTGACTTTC. The full variable domain, with the rest looked up from reference TRBV19 and TRBJ2-6, is DGGITQSPKYLFRKEGQNVTLSCEQNLNHDAMYWYRQDPGQGLRLIYYSQIVNDFQKGDIAEGYSVSREKKESFPLTVTSAQKNPTAFYLCASSQISGANVLTFGAGSRLTVL.